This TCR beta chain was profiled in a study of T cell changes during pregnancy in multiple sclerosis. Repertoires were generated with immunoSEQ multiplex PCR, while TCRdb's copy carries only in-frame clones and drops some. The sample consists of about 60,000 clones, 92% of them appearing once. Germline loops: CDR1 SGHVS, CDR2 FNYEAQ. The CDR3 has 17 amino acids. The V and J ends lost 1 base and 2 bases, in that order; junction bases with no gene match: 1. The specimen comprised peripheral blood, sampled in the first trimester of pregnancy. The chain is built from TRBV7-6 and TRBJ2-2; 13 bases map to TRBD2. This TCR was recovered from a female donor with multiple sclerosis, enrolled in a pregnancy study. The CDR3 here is CASSLGLAGGNTGELFF. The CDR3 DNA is TGTGCCAGCAGCTTAGGACTAGCGGGAGGAAACACCGGGGAGCTGTTTTTT.